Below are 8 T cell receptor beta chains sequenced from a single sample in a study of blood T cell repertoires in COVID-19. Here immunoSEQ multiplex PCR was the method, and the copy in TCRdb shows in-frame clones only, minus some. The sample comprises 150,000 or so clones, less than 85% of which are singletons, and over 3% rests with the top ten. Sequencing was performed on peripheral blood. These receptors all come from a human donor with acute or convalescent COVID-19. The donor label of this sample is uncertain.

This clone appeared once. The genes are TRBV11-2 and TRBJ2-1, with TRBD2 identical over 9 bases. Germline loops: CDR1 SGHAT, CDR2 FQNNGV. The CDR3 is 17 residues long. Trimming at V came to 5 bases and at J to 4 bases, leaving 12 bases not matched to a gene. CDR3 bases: TGTGCCAGCAGCCCCCGACTAGCGGCCACCATGTACAATGAGCAGTTCTTC. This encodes CASSPRLAATMYNEQFF.

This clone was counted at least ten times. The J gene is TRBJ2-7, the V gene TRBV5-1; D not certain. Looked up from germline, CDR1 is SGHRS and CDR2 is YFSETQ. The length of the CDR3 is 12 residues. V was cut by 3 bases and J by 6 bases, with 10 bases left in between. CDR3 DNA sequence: TGCGCCAGCAGCTCCAACCAGTTCGAGCAGTACTTC. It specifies CASSSNQFEQYF. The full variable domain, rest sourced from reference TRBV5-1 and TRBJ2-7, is KAGVTQTPRYLIKTRGQQVTLSCSPISGHRSVSWYQQTPGQGLQFLFEYFSETQRNKGNFPGRFSGRQFSNSRSEMNVSTLELGDSALYLCASSSNQFEQYFGPGTRLTVT.

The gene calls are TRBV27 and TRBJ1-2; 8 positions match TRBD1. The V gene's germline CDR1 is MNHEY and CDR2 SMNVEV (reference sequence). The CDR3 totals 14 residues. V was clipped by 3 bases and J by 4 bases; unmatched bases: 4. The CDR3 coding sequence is TGTGCCAGCAGTTTGGCAGGGGGCATCTATGGCTACACCTTC. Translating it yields CASSLAGGIYGYTF.

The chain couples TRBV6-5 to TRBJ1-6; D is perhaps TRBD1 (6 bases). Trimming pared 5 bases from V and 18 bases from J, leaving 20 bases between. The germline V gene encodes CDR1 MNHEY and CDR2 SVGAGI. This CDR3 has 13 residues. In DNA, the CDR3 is TGTGCCAGCAGTCAGACCCAACAGGGCCCCTACCACTTT. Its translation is CASSQTQQGPYHF.

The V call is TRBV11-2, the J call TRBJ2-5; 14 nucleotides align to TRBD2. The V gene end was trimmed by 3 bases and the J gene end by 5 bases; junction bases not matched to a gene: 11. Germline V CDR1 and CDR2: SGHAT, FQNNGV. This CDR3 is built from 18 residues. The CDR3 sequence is CASSLTSGGAIGLETQYF. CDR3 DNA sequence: TGTGCCAGCAGCTTGACTAGCGGGGGGGCAATTGGTTTGGAGACCCAGTACTTC.

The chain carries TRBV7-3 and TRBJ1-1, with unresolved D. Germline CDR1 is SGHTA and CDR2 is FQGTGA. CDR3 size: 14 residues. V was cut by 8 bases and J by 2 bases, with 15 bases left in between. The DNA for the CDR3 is TGTGCCAGCTCAGCCGGATCAGGAAACACTGAAGCTTTCTTT. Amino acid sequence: CASSAGSGNTEAFF.

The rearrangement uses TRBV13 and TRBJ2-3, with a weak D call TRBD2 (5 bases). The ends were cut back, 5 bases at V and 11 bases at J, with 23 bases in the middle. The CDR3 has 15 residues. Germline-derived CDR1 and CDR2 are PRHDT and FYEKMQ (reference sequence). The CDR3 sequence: CASSTSGILPFGQYF. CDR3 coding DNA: TGTGCCAGCAGCACCTCCGGGATTCTCCCTTTCGGGCAGTATTTT. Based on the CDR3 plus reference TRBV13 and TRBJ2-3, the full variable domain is AAGVIQSPRHLIKEKRETATLKCYPIPRHDTVYWYQQGPGQDPQFLISFYEKMQSDKGSIPDRFSAQQFSDYHSELNMSSLELGDSALYFCASSTSGILPFGQYFGPGTRLTVL.

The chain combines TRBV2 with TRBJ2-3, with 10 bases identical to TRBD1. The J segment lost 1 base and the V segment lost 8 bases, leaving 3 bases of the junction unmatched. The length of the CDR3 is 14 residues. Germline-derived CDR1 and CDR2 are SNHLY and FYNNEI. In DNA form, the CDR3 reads TGTGCCAGCCGAGGACAGGGGGGCACAGATACGCAGTATTTT. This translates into CASRGQGGTDTQYF.